The 4 T cell receptor beta chains below were found in one sample sequenced in a study of blood T cells in healthy people across ages. Primers used in a second PCR of roughly 7 to 11 cycles were a sample-barcoded 5' primer and a J-beta primer mix. Via MiXCR, TCRdb re-called the 5' RACE reads, giving one row per CDR3 protein. The sample has roughly 830,000 distinct CDR3 sequences; 55% to 65% are singletons. What was sequenced was blood. These receptors were collected from a young man in good health.

This clonotype has only a few counts. The chain links TRBV9 to TRBJ2-5; no reliable D call. Germline V gene data show CDR1 as SGDLS and CDR2 as YYNGEE. V shed 5 bases and J shed 4 bases, with 6 bases lying between them. This CDR3 spans 11 amino acids. DNA of the CDR3: TGTGCCAGCAGTAGGACAGAGACCCAGTACTTC. It is translated as CASSRTETQYF.

This clonotype appeared once. One end of the junction does not line up with germline, which may come from a read error. The chain uses TRBV12-3 or TRBV12-4 and TRBJ2-6; D might be TRBD1 (5 bases). The length of the CDR3 is 15 residues. The CDR3 coding sequence is TGTGCCAGCAGTCCTACAGGCGGTGGGGCCAACGTCCCGACTTTC. It translates to CASSPTGGGANVPTF.

J is TRBJ1-2 and V is TRBV5-1; D gene ambiguous. The CDR3 is made up of 12 amino acids. Germline CDR1 and CDR2: SGHRS and YFSETQ. V lost 4 bases and J 5 bases, leaving 9 bases between the germline ends. CDR3 region: CASSPDRYGYTF. The DNA of the CDR3 is TGCGCCAGCAGCCCAGACCGTTATGGCTACACCTTC.

The chain links TRBV10-3 to TRBJ2-7; D may correspond to TRBD1 or TRBD2 (5 bases each). Germline V gene data show CDR1 as ENHRY and CDR2 as SYGVKD. V shed 9 bases and J shed 3 bases, with 15 bases lying between them. This CDR3 has 13 residues. The CDR3 DNA reads TGTGCCATGGGGAGCGAGGACAACTACGAGCAGTACTTC. Encoded protein: CAMGSEDNYEQYF.